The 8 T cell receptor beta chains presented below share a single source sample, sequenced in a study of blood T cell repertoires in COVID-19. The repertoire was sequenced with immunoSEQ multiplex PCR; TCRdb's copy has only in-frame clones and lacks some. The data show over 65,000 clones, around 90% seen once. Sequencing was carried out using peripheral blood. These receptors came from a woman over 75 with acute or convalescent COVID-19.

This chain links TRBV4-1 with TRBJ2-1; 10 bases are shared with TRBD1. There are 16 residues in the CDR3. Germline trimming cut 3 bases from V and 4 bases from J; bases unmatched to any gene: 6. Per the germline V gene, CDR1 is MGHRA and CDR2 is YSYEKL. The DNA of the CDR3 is TGCGCCAGCAGCCATCGGGGACAGGGGACGTACAATGAGCAGTTCTTC. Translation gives CASSHRGQGTYNEQFF.

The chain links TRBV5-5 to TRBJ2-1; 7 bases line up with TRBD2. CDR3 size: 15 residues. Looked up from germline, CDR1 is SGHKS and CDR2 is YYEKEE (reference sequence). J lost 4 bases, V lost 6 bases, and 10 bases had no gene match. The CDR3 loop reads CASITEGRAYNEQFF. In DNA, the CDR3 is TGTGCCAGCATCACGGAGGGGAGGGCTTACAATGAGCAGTTCTTC.

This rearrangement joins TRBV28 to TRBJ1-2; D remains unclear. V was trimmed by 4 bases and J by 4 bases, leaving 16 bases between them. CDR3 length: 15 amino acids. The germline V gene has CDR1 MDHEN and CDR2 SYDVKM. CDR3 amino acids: CASSSTTTDFYGYTF. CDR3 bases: TGTGCCAGCAGTTCAACTACCACGGACTTCTATGGCTACACCTTC.

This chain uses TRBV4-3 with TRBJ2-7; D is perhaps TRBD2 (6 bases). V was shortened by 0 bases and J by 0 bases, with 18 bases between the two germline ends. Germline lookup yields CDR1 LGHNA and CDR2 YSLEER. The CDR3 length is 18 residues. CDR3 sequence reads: CASSQEFNGGGSSYEQYF. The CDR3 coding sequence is TGCGCCAGCAGCCAAGAATTTAACGGGGGTGGGAGCTCCTACGAGCAGTACTTC.

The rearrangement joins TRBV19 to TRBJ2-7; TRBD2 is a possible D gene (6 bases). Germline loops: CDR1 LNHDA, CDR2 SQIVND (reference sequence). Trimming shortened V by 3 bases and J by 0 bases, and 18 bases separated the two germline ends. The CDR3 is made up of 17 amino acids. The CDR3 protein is CASSIRGSGLRSYEQYF. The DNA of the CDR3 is TGTGCCAGTAGTATCCGGGGCTCGGGACTGCGCTCCTACGAGCAGTACTTC.

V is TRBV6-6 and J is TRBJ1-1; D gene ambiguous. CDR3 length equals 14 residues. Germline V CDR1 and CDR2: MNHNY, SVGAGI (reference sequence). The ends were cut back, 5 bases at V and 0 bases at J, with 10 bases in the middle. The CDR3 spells CASSKIEMNTEAFF. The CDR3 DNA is TGTGCCAGCAGTAAAATCGAGATGAACACTGAAGCTTTCTTT.

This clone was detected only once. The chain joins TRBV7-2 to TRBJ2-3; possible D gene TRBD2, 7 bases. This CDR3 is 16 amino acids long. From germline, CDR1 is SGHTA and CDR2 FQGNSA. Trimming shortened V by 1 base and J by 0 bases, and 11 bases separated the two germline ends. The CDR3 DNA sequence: TGTGCCAGCAGCTTAGTCGCGGGGGCGAGCACAGATACGCAGTATTTT. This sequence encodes CASSLVAGASTDTQYF.

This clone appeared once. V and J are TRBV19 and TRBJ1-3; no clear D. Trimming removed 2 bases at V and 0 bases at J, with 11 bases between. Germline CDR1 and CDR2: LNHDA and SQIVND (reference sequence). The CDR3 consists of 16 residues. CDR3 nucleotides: TGTGCCAGTAGTATAATTAGACGGAGCTCTGGAAACACCATATATTTT. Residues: CASSIIRRSSGNTIYF.